The next 16 T cell receptor beta chains were all read from a single sample in a study of tissue T cells after allogeneic stem cell transplantation (dated by TCRdb to about 2022). The time point tag for this specimen amounts to: mouse harvest day 7 after allogeneic transplant. Each mouse graft consisted of 10^7 T-cell-depleted bone marrow cells plus 10^6 splenic CD5+ T cells and was given by tail vein injection. Libraries were made using the immunoSEQ multiplex PCR assay. TCRdb's version of the immuneACCESS table is confined to in-frame rearrangements and falls short of the full clone set. An unresolved V gene accounts for under half of the shortfall where checked; the remainder is of unknown origin. The sample yields some 11,000 clones; 30% to 40% were counted once. The top ten clones comprise 1.8% of the sample. Source material: skin. The receptors here all came from a female BALB/c mouse given C57BL/6 T cells with graft-versus-host disease after an allogeneic hematopoietic cell transplant.

This clone was seen a single time. Gene names denote mouse genes. Read sequence stops 1 residue before the CDR3 end, and the germline J gene provides the missing end. This chain uses TRBV13-1 with TRBJ2-7, with 7 bases matching TRBD1. Trimming cost V 3 bases and J 0 bases; bases outside gene matches: 3. This CDR3 is built from 14 residues. Germline V gives CDR1 NSHNY, CDR2 SYGAGN. The CDR3 reads CASSASGGSYEQYF. CDR3 DNA, as far as it was read: TGTGCCAGCAGTGCCTCAGGGGGCTCCTATGAACAGTAC.

This clone has more than one count but fewer than ten. Here the gene names and germline are mouse. CDR3 in amino acids: CSSSQQQDTQYF. The CDR3 bases that were read are TGCTCCAGCAGTCAACAGCAAGACACCCAGTAC. This chain joins TRBV23 and TRBJ2-5; TRBD1, as called in the table, went unchecked against the DNA. The missing CDR3 end, 1 residue past where the read stops, is filled in from the germline J gene. The V gene's germline CDR1 is KGHTA and CDR2 FQNQQP. The CDR3 totals 12 residues.

Regarding this clone: Here the gene names and germline are mouse. The read halts 1 residue ahead of the CDR3 end, with the missing end drawn from the germline J gene. V gene TRBV5 combines with J gene TRBJ2-3, with D unresolved. V lost 3 bases and J 2 bases, leaving 3 bases between the germline ends. The V gene's germline CDR1 is LGHNA and CDR2 YNLKQL (reference sequence). The CDR3 loop spans 12 amino acids. This CDR3 is CASSHDAETLYF. CDR3 DNA, as far as it was read: TGTGCCAGCAGCCATGATGCAGAAACGCTGTAT.

Regarding this clone: The gene names here belong to mouse. CDR3 sequence reads: CASSLPGANSDYTF. The sequenced part of the CDR3 DNA is TGTGCCAGCAGTCTGCCAGGGGCAAACTCCGACTACACC. The V call is TRBV26, the J call TRBJ1-2; possibly TRBD1 for D (6 bases). The read halts 1 residue ahead of the CDR3 end, with the missing end drawn from the germline J gene. Between the trimmed V and J ends, which lost 2 bases and 0 bases, there was a span of 7 bases. CDR3 length equals 14 residues. Per germline, CDR1 KGHPV and CDR2 FQNQEV (reference sequence).

As to this clone: Mouse gene names apply. The CDR3 goes on 1 residue after the read ends, and that part is filled in from the germline J gene. The chain joins TRBV26 to TRBJ1-4; D gene ambiguous. The CDR3 runs to 14 residues. V was shortened by 7 bases and J by 0 bases, with 9 bases between the two germline ends. The V gene's germline CDR1 is KGHPV and CDR2 FQNQEV (reference sequence). CDR3 region: CASKIQLSNERLFF. The CDR3 bases that were read are TGTGCCAGCAAGATACAGCTTTCCAACGAAAGATTATTT.

Notes on this clone: The gene names given are mouse names. With the read ending 1 residue before the CDR3 end, the germline J gene is used to fill in that end. This chain joins TRBV3 and TRBJ2-7; 8 bases map to TRBD2. J lost 7 bases, V lost 5 bases, and 10 bases had no gene match. The CDR3 consists of 14 residues. Germline values: CDR1 SNHLY, CDR2 FYNGKV (reference sequence). The CDR3: CASSPSGGSREQYF. The sequenced part of the CDR3 DNA is TGTGCCAGCAGCCCATCTGGGGGGAGTCGGGAACAGTAC.

To note about this clone: The gene symbols are mouse symbols. The read is 1 residue too short to cover the CDR3 end, so that end is filled in from the germline J gene. This chain uses TRBV26 with TRBJ1-1; a weak D match, TRBD1 (6 bases). This CDR3 is built from 14 residues. Germline V lookup: CDR1 KGHPV, CDR2 FQNQEV (reference sequence). V dropped 2 bases and J dropped 3 bases, with 10 bases sitting between them. The CDR3 is CASSLTGFDTEVFF. The CDR3 DNA, read in part, is TGTGCCAGCAGTCTGACAGGGTTCGACACAGAAGTCTTC.

About this clone itself: Genes and germline come from the mouse. Sequencing ends 1 residue short of the CDR3 end; the germline J gene provides the rest. The chain uses TRBV2 and TRBJ1-1; a weak D match, TRBD1 (5 bases). V was pared by 0 bases and J by 1 base, with 9 bases between. Germline lookup yields CDR1 LGHNA and CDR2 YSYQKL. There are 15 residues in the CDR3. This CDR3 reads CASSQDWTINTEVFF. CDR3 bases read: TGTGCCAGCAGCCAAGATTGGACAATAAACACAGAAGTCTTC.

About this clone: Gene names denote mouse genes. The read halts 1 residue ahead of the CDR3 end, with the missing end drawn from the germline J gene. The V gene is TRBV15, the J gene TRBJ2-1, with 12 bases identical to TRBD2. The CDR3 is 15 residues long. With 5 bases clipped from V and 3 bases from J, the junction kept 2 bases outside the gene matches. The germline V gene has CDR1 SGHND and CDR2 FRSKSL. CDR3 region: CASSRLGGRYAEQFF. The CDR3 bases that were read are TGTGCCAGCAGTCGACTGGGGGGGCGCTATGCTGAGCAGTTC.

Turning to this clone: Gene names refer to mouse genes. The read ends 1 residue early relative to the CDR3; the germline J gene fills the gap. The V and J genes are TRBV26 and TRBJ2-4, with TRBD1 matching 7 bases. This CDR3 has 13 residues. Germline lookup yields CDR1 KGHPV and CDR2 FQNQEV (reference sequence). Trimming cost V 5 bases and J 4 bases; bases outside gene matches: 3. The chain's CDR3 is CASSWTGENTLYF. The DNA read from the CDR3 is TGTGCCAGCAGTTGGACAGGAGAAAACACCTTGTAC.

Turning to this clone: Each gene name is a mouse one. The read ends 1 residue before the CDR3 terminus; that terminus is restored from the germline J gene. The gene calls are TRBV26 and TRBJ1-4; D remains ambiguous. With 2 bases removed from V and 5 bases from J, the gap between germline ends came to 6 bases. CDR3 size: 13 residues. Per germline, CDR1 KGHPV and CDR2 FQNQEV (reference sequence). The CDR3 spells CASSLLGNERLFF. The sequenced part of the CDR3 DNA is TGTGCCAGCAGTCTGCTGGGTAACGAAAGATTATTT.

By its share, this clone is medium-sized. Gene names denote mouse genes. Read sequence stops 1 residue before the CDR3 end, and the germline J gene provides the missing end. This chain connects TRBV14 to TRBJ1-5, with a weak D call TRBD1 (5 bases). The germline V gene encodes CDR1 SGHDT and CDR2 FRDEAV. V lost 3 bases and J 0 bases, leaving 7 bases between the germline ends. The CDR3 sequence is 14 residues long. The CDR3 loop is CASSWGINNQAPLF. Incomplete CDR3 DNA: TGTGCCAGCAGTTGGGGGATTAACAACCAGGCTCCGCTT. Full variable domain (rest looked up from reference TRBV14 and TRBJ1-5): EAGVTQSPRYAVLQEGQAVSFWCDPISGHDTLYWYQQPRDQGPQLLVYFRDEAVIDNSQLPSDRFSAVRPKGTNSTLKIQSAKQGDTATYLCASSWGINNQAPLFGEGTRLSVL.

Concerning this clone: Here the gene names and germline are mouse. The read ends 1 residue early relative to the CDR3; the germline J gene fills the gap. V gene TRBV21 combines with J gene TRBJ1-1, with D perhaps matching TRBD1 (5 bases). TRBV21 is treated as an ORF (open reading frame) with a function not yet certain. The CDR3 has 13 amino acids. The V end was cut by 4 bases, the J end by 7 bases, with 13 bases between. CDR3 in amino acids: CASSRAGRGEVFF. The CDR3 bases that were read are TGTGCTAGCAGTCGGGCAGGTAGGGGAGAAGTCTTC.

Notes on this clone: The gene names given are mouse names. The read ends 1 residue early relative to the CDR3; the germline J gene fills the gap. V is TRBV26 and J is TRBJ2-1; D may be TRBD1 (6 bases). V was pared by 5 bases and J by 3 bases, with 8 bases between. The CDR3 totals 13 residues. CDR1 is KGHPV and CDR2 is FQNQEV in the germline V gene (reference sequence). The chain's CDR3 is CASSTDSYAEQFF. The CDR3 bases that were read are TGTGCCAGCAGTACGGACAGCTATGCTGAGCAGTTC. The full variable domain, completed using reference TRBV26 and TRBJ2-1, is NSKVIQTPRYLVKGQGQKAKMRCIPEKGHPVVFWYQQNKNNEFKFLINFQNQEVLQQIDMTEKRFSAECPSNSPCSLEIQSSEAGDSALYLCASSTDSYAEQFFGPGTRLTVL.

This clone was observed a few times. Gene names denote mouse genes. The CDR3 end falls 1 residue outside the read, so it is completed with the germline J gene. The J gene is TRBJ2-7, the V gene TRBV26, with D uncertain. The CDR3 runs 12 residues. Germline V CDR1 and CDR2: KGHPV, FQNQEV (reference sequence). V lost 3 bases to trimming and J lost 7 bases, with 10 bases between them. The CDR3 DNA, read in part, is TGTGCCAGCAGTCTCCGGGGTCGGGAACAGTAC. Residues: CASSLRGREQY. The CDR3, in full, reads CASSLRGREQYF.

This clone was counted only a few times. Gene names follow the mouse nomenclature. The read ends 1 residue shy of where the CDR3 ends; the end is completed using the germline J gene. This chain links TRBV26 with TRBJ2-3; 8 bases agree with TRBD1. V lost 2 bases to trimming and J lost 8 bases; unmatched junction nucleotides: 6. The CDR3 contains 14 residues. From germline, CDR1 is KGHPV and CDR2 FQNQEV (reference sequence). CDR3 residues: CASSLADRARTLYF. The sequenced part of the CDR3 DNA is TGTGCCAGCAGTCTGGCGGACAGGGCGAGAACGCTGTAT.